The 26 T cell receptor beta chains below were found in one sample sequenced in a study of blood T cell repertoires in COVID-19. Sequencing used immunoSEQ multiplex PCR; TCRdb keeps in-frame clones, though not all of them. The sample has roughly 140,000 clones, over 80% seen once; the top ten hold 6.2%. The sequenced sample consisted of PBMCs or T cells enriched from blood (not recorded which). These receptors all come from a woman in her thirties or forties who had recovered from COVID-19.

The genes are TRBV29-1 and TRBJ1-4; 7 nucleotides align to TRBD1. CDR3 length: 13 amino acids. Germline trimming cut 6 bases from V and 7 bases from J; bases unmatched to any gene: 8. CDR1 is SQVTM and CDR2 is ANQGSEA in the germline V gene. This chain's CDR3 is CSVRRDSVEKLFF. The CDR3 coding sequence is TGCAGCGTCCGACGGGACAGCGTTGAAAAACTGTTTTTT.

V gene TRBV5-8 combines with J gene TRBJ1-4; D is possibly TRBD1 (6 bases). Germline V gene lookup returns CDR1 SGHTS and CDR2 YDEGEE. The CDR3 spans 16 residues. V dropped 4 bases and J dropped 7 bases, with 20 bases sitting between them. The CDR3 region is CASSPGQKGILEKLFF. Here the CDR3 DNA reads TGTGCCAGCAGCCCCGGACAGAAAGGCATCCTTGAAAAACTGTTTTTT.

Only one count was recorded for this clone. The V gene is TRBV6-5, the J gene TRBJ2-3, with TRBD1 as a possible D gene (6 bases). Germline values: CDR1 MNHEY, CDR2 SVGAGI. V was cut by 6 bases and J by 5 bases, with 9 bases left in between. The CDR3 consists of 12 residues. Written as DNA, the CDR3 is TGTGCCAGCAGCCGAGGGGGAGATACGCAGTATTTT. Residues: CASSRGGDTQYF.

The chain carries TRBV7-2 and TRBJ1-5, with D hard to call. CDR1 is SGHTA, CDR2 FQGNSA, per germline. V was shortened by 5 bases and J by 3 bases, with 8 bases between the two germline ends. The CDR3 is 13 amino acids. In DNA, the CDR3 is TGTGCCAGCAGCCTTGTCTACAATCAGCCCCAGCATTTT. This gives the protein CASSLVYNQPQHF.

This clone was counted a single time. The rearrangement joins TRBV13 to TRBJ2-3; 9 positions agree with TRBD2. The V gene end was trimmed by 5 bases and the J gene end by 2 bases; junction bases not matched to a gene: 8. Germline CDR1 and CDR2: PRHDT and FYEKMQ (reference sequence). The CDR3 has 16 amino acids. The CDR3 bases are TGTGCCAGCAGCCCCCGACTAGCGGCCATCACAGATACGCAGTATTTT. Protein: CASSPRLAAITDTQYF.

The chain links TRBV3-1 (or the pseudogene TRBV3-2) to TRBJ2-7; 16 bases are a match to TRBD2. V was pared by 4 bases and J by 5 bases, with 20 bases of the junction left unmatched. CDR1 is LGHDT, CDR2 YNNKEL, per germline (reference sequence). This CDR3 spans 21 amino acids. In nucleotides, the CDR3 is TGTGCCAGCAGCCGCTTTATTCCGGGACTAGCGGGAGGGCCTATTGGCCACGAGCAGTACTTC. This encodes CASSRFIPGLAGGPIGHEQYF.

V usage is TRBV7-9 and J usage is TRBJ2-5; TRBD2 matches 13 bases. Germline V gene sequence: CDR1 SEHNR, CDR2 FQNEAQ (reference sequence). V shed 5 bases, J shed 5 bases, and the junction held 11 bases outside the gene matches. This CDR3 spans 17 amino acids. The CDR3 loop is CASSPTSGRGVRETQYF. The CDR3 coding sequence is TGTGCCAGCAGCCCTACTAGCGGGAGGGGAGTAAGGGAGACCCAGTACTTC.

The chain links TRBV4-1 to TRBJ2-3, with 10 bases lining up with TRBD2. The CDR3 covers 16 residues. V trimming: 3 bases; J trimming: 7 bases; junction bases outside the gene matches: 10. Germline assignment: CDR1 MGHRA and CDR2 YSYEKL. For the CDR3, the DNA is TGCGCCAGCAGCCACCGCAGGAGCGGGGGGGCGAATACGCAGTATTTT. Protein sequence: CASSHRRSGGANTQYF.

The V call is TRBV7-6, the J call TRBJ1-2; TRBD1 aligns across 9 bases. The germline V gene encodes CDR1 SGHVS and CDR2 FNYEAQ. V shed 5 bases, J shed 7 bases, and the junction held 8 bases outside the gene matches. This CDR3 has 14 residues. The CDR3 loop is CASSQTGGRGGYTF. CDR3 nucleotides: TGTGCCAGCAGCCAAACAGGGGGCAGAGGTGGCTACACCTTC.

This clone has a single count. The rearrangement joins TRBV5-1 to TRBJ1-1; unclear D gene. The V end lost 4 bases, the J end lost 2 bases, and 15 bases lay between the germline ends. Germline assignment: CDR1 SGHRS and CDR2 YFSETQ. The CDR3 loop spans 15 amino acids. DNA of the CDR3: TGCGCCAGCAGCCCTTTATCAGGAGGTAACACTGAAGCTTTCTTT. Its translation: CASSPLSGGNTEAFF.

This clone was seen a few times. The chain joins TRBV6-5 to TRBJ1-5; 8 positions agree with TRBD1. The CDR3 consists of 15 residues. Germline trimming cut 3 bases from V and 4 bases from J; bases unmatched to any gene: 5. CDR1 is MNHEY and CDR2 is SVGAGI in the germline V gene. The CDR3 protein is CASSYWTGNNQPQHF. CDR3 DNA sequence: TGTGCCAGCAGTTATTGGACAGGGAATAATCAGCCCCAGCATTTT.

The V gene is TRBV6-1, the J gene TRBJ2-3; TRBD2 matches 15 bases. The CDR3 runs to 16 residues. Per the germline V gene, CDR1 is MNHNS and CDR2 is SASEGT. Germline trimming cut 2 bases from V and 6 bases from J; bases unmatched to any gene: 3. For the CDR3, the DNA is TGTGCCAGCAGTGAATGGGGACTAGCGGGGGGTGATACGCAGTATTTT. Its protein is CASSEWGLAGGDTQYF.

CDR3 in DNA: TGTGCTAGTGGTTTGGTATACCTAGTAGCGGCAATGTCCTACAATGAGCAGTTCTTC. Translation gives CASGLVYLVAAMSYNEQFF. The chain links TRBV12-5 to TRBJ2-1; TRBD2 is a possible D gene (6 bases). V gave up 0 bases and J gave up 1 base, with 19 bases separating them. The CDR3 runs to 19 residues. Germline V gene sequence: CDR1 LGHNT, CDR2 FRNRAP.

V is TRBV2 and J is TRBJ1-5; D is unresolved. The CDR3 loop spans 13 amino acids. Germline loops: CDR1 SNHLY, CDR2 FYNNEI. V was cut by 5 bases and J by 4 bases, with 9 bases left in between. CDR3 residues: CASSYDLNQPQHF. CDR3 DNA: TGTGCCAGCAGTTACGACTTGAATCAGCCCCAGCATTTT.

The chain recombines TRBV5-1 with TRBJ2-5; D gene unclear. The V end was cut by 3 bases, the J end by 2 bases, with 8 bases between. Germline lookup yields CDR1 SGHRS and CDR2 YFSETQ. This CDR3 spans 13 amino acids. The DNA of the CDR3 is TGCGCCAGCAGCTCCACCCTACAAGAGACCCAGTACTTC. Encoded protein: CASSSTLQETQYF. Full variable domain (remainder filled in from reference TRBV5-1 and TRBJ2-5): KAGVTQTPRYLIKTRGQQVTLSCSPISGHRSVSWYQQTPGQGLQFLFEYFSETQRNKGNFPGRFSGRQFSNSRSEMNVSTLELGDSALYLCASSSTLQETQYFGPGTRLLVL.

This chain joins TRBV2 and TRBJ2-7; 11 positions agree with TRBD2. With 6 bases clipped from V and 4 bases from J, the junction kept 5 bases outside the gene matches. The CDR3 loop spans 14 amino acids. Germline CDR1 is SNHLY and CDR2 is FYNNEI. Here the CDR3 reads CASSGTSGHYEQYF. The CDR3 nucleotides are TGTGCCAGCAGCGGGACTAGCGGCCATTACGAGCAGTACTTC.

The chain joins TRBV5-1 to TRBJ1-5; D call uncertain. The length of the CDR3 is 15 residues. Germline assignment: CDR1 SGHRS and CDR2 YFSETQ. The V end lost 0 bases, the J end lost 3 bases, and 10 bases lay between the germline ends. In nucleotides, the CDR3 is TGCGCCAGCAGCTTGGAAGGAGGGTTCAATCAGCCCCAGCATTTT. Protein: CASSLEGGFNQPQHF.

V is TRBV3-1 (or the pseudogene TRBV3-2) and J is TRBJ1-3, with D possibly being TRBD1 (6 bases). CDR1 and CDR2 (germline): LGHDT, YNNKEL (reference sequence). This CDR3 is built from 14 residues. The germline V and J ends were trimmed by 6 bases and 2 bases, with 11 bases remaining between them. The CDR3 nucleotides are TGTGCCAGCAGTCTACAGGGCACTGGAAACACCATATATTTT. Amino acid sequence: CASSLQGTGNTIYF.

This chain connects TRBV12-3 or TRBV12-4 to TRBJ1-1, with D perhaps matching TRBD1 (6 bases). With 5 bases removed from V and 9 bases from J, the gap between germline ends came to 10 bases. The CDR3 loop spans 11 amino acids. The CDR3: CASSPGVKAFF. CDR3 nucleotide sequence: TGTGCCAGCAGTCCAGGGGTAAAAGCTTTCTTT.

The J gene is TRBJ1-2, the V gene TRBV19; 8 positions agree with TRBD1. The CDR3 extends over 14 amino acids. The germline V gene has CDR1 LNHDA and CDR2 SQIVND (reference sequence). V lost 7 bases and J lost 4; bases outside the gene matches: 8. CDR3 sequence reads: CASTDPGQGYGYTF. CDR3 coding DNA: TGTGCCAGTACGGATCCCGGACAGGGCTATGGCTACACCTTC.

This rearrangement joins TRBV19 to TRBJ2-1; 9 positions match TRBD1. CDR1 LNHDA and CDR2 SQIVND come from the germline V gene (reference sequence). Germline trimming cut 6 bases from V and 7 bases from J; bases unmatched to any gene: 7. This CDR3 spans 14 amino acids. This chain's CDR3 is CASRITGGWNEQFF. CDR3 sequence (DNA): TGTGCCAGTAGAATCACAGGGGGCTGGAATGAGCAGTTCTTC.

The chain has TRBV11-3 and TRBJ2-2; D might be TRBD1 (5 bases). The V end was cut by 2 bases, the J end by 1 base, with 8 bases between. This CDR3 is built from 15 residues. Germline V gives CDR1 SGHNT, CDR2 YENEEA. The CDR3 reads CASSLSGQNTGELFF. CDR3 in DNA: TGTGCCAGCAGCTTATCAGGGCAGAACACCGGGGAGCTGTTTTTT.

CDR3 coding DNA: TGTGCCAGCAATTTACTCCCACCCGGTGAAGCTTTCTTT. The encoded protein is CASNLLPPGEAFF. This rearrangement joins TRBV2 to TRBJ1-1; D ambiguous. This CDR3 has 13 amino acids. V shed 7 bases and J shed 7 bases, with 16 bases lying between them. Looked up from germline, CDR1 is SNHLY and CDR2 is FYNNEI.

V usage is TRBV21-1 and J usage is TRBJ2-5; the table's D call TRBD1 went unverified against the DNA. TRBV21-1 is designated a pseudogene. The length of the CDR3 is 16 residues. CDR3 in amino acids: CASSKDGGQRQETQYF. DNA for the CDR3: TGTGCCAGCAGCAAAGACGGCGGACAGAGACAAGAGACCCAGTACTTC.

This clone was seen a handful of times. The rearrangement joins TRBV11-2 to TRBJ1-1, with D maybe TRBD1 (6 bases). The CDR3 is 15 amino acids. V dropped 3 bases and J dropped 0 bases, with 11 bases sitting between them. Germline CDR1 SGHAT, CDR2 FQNNGV. The CDR3 loop reads CASSFRGRVNTEAFF. For the CDR3, the DNA is TGTGCCAGCAGCTTCAGGGGTCGGGTGAACACTGAAGCTTTCTTT.

This chain connects TRBV6-5 to TRBJ1-6; 10 bases line up with TRBD1. This CDR3 is 15 amino acids long. J lost 7 bases, V lost 6 bases, and 6 bases had no gene match. Germline CDR1 reads MNHEY; CDR2 reads SVGAGI. CDR3 sequence (DNA): TGTGCCAGCAGGGACAGGGGGGTGGGGAATTCACCCCTCCACTTT. The encoded protein is CASRDRGVGNSPLHF.